The clone carrying this T cell receptor (beta chain) was counted many times. Germline-derived CDR1 and CDR2 are SGHKS and YYEKEE (reference sequence). The CDR3 covers 12 residues. Trimming removed 5 bases from V and 4 bases from J, with 7 bases in between. Samples came from axillary lymph nodes draining the breast cancer. These data originate in a study of breast tumors, draining lymph nodes, adjacent tissues. TCRdb used MiXCR to reprocess the multiplex PCR reads, holding one entry per CDR3 protein. The repertoire has around 130,000 distinct CDR3 sequences, approximately 32% of them found once; the top ten carry around 2.3%.

The V call is TRBV5-5, the J call TRBJ1-3; D gene uncertain. The origin of this receptor is a female donor with breast cancer. Some clones in this sample may be carry-over from other donors' samples. Sequenced sample: axillary lymph node tissue. The CDR3 loop is CASRETGNTIYF. The CDR3 DNA is TGTGCCAGCAGGGAGACAGGAAACACCATATATTTT.